Shown below are 28 T cell receptor beta chains from a single sample sequenced in a study of blood T cell repertoires in COVID-19. The data were produced by immunoSEQ multiplex PCR, yet TCRdb's version contains in-frame clones alone and is incomplete. The repertoire holds around 120,000 clones, with 65% to 90% as singletons. Material for sequencing was peripheral blood. These receptors were taken from an older man with acute or convalescent COVID-19.

The rearrangement links TRBV27 to TRBJ1-1; 7 nucleotides line up with TRBD1. Trimming cost V 5 bases and J 4 bases; bases outside gene matches: 10. Germline lookup yields CDR1 MNHEY and CDR2 SMNVEV (reference sequence). The CDR3 sequence is 15 residues long. The CDR3: CASSLGQDGGTEAFF. CDR3 DNA: TGTGCCAGCAGTCTAGGACAGGACGGAGGCACTGAAGCTTTCTTT.

The CDR3 coding sequence is TGTGCCAGCAGTGTCTCCACGGGGAGCTCCTACAATGAGCAGTTCTTC. This gives the protein CASSVSTGSSYNEQFF. The chain couples TRBV7-3 to TRBJ2-1, with D tentatively TRBD2 (5 bases). The germline V and J ends were trimmed by 6 bases and 0 bases, with 15 bases remaining between them. This CDR3 is 16 amino acids long. Germline lookup yields CDR1 SGHTA and CDR2 FQGTGA. Full variable domain (remainder filled in from reference TRBV7-3 and TRBJ2-1): GAGVSQTPSNKVTEKGKYVELRCDPISGHTALYWYRQSLGQGPEFLIYFQGTGAADDSGLPNDRFFAVRPEGSVSTLKIQRTERGDSAVYLCASSVSTGSSYNEQFFGPGTRLTVL.

The chain joins TRBV29-1 to TRBJ1-3; 7 positions agree with TRBD1. The CDR3 is made up of 13 amino acids. Germline loops: CDR1 SQVTM, CDR2 ANQGSEA. After removal of 5 bases from V and 2 bases from J, the junction contained 3 bases not matched to a gene. CDR3 in amino acids: CSVSQGAGNTIYF. The CDR3 bases are TGCAGCGTTTCTCAGGGGGCTGGAAACACCATATATTTT.

The chain employs TRBV30 and TRBJ1-5; 8 nucleotides line up with TRBD1. V was pared by 1 base and J by 2 bases, with 4 bases of the junction left unmatched. Per the germline V gene, CDR1 is GTSNPN and CDR2 is SVGIG (reference sequence). This CDR3 region has 15 residues. The CDR3: CAWSGQGLGNQPQHF. CDR3 sequence (DNA): TGTGCCTGGAGTGGACAGGGGTTGGGCAATCAGCCCCAGCATTTT.

This chain connects TRBV3-1 (or the pseudogene TRBV3-2) to TRBJ2-7; 7 bases align to TRBD1. CDR1 LGHDT and CDR2 YNNKEL come from the germline V gene (reference sequence). With 4 bases clipped from V and 6 bases from J, the junction kept 12 bases outside the gene matches. This CDR3 has 15 residues. In nucleotides, the CDR3 is TGTGCCAGCAGCCGCTGGGACCTTCGGGACAGCGAGCAGTACTTC. This codes for CASSRWDLRDSEQYF.

In nucleotides, the CDR3 is TGCAGCGTTTTGGGACAGAATGGCTACACCTTC. Amino acid sequence: CSVLGQNGYTF. The genes are TRBV29-1 and TRBJ1-2, with 7 bases matching TRBD1. Per germline, CDR1 SQVTM and CDR2 ANQGSEA. The CDR3 has 11 amino acids. The J segment lost 6 bases and the V segment lost 5 bases, leaving 3 bases of the junction unmatched.

Here the CDR3 reads CASTGDGNTIYF. The CDR3 DNA is TGCGCCAGCACGGGGGACGGAAACACCATATATTTT. V is TRBV5-1 and J is TRBJ1-3, with a tentative D call TRBD1 (5 bases). Germline V gives CDR1 SGHRS, CDR2 YFSETQ. V lost 6 bases to trimming and J lost 4 bases, with 8 bases between them. The CDR3 has 12 amino acids. The full variable domain, its missing parts supplied by reference TRBV5-1 and TRBJ1-3, is KAGVTQTPRYLIKTRGQQVTLSCSPISGHRSVSWYQQTPGQGLQFLFEYFSETQRNKGNFPGRFSGRQFSNSRSEMNVSTLELGDSALYLCASTGDGNTIYFGEGSWLTVV.

The genes are TRBV5-1 and TRBJ1-6; D gene unclear. Trimming removed 4 bases from V and 0 bases from J, with 14 bases in between. CDR3 size: 17 residues. Germline CDR1 reads SGHRS; CDR2 reads YFSETQ. CDR3 nucleotide sequence: TGCGCCAGCAGCCTCACAGCCCCAAGCTCCTATAATTCACCCCTCCACTTT. Translated: CASSLTAPSSYNSPLHF.

This rearrangement joins TRBV5-6 to TRBJ1-3, with 8 bases that match TRBD1. The CDR3 consists of 16 residues. Germline CDR1 is SGHDT and CDR2 is YYEEEE. V was pared by 6 bases and J by 5 bases, with 13 bases of the junction left unmatched. The CDR3 coding sequence is TGTGCCAGCACCCGACGGGATGGGACAGGAAGAAACACCATATATTTT. Protein product: CASTRRDGTGRNTIYF.

This clone was seen only a few times. This sequence joins TRBV5-1 and TRBJ1-2; TRBD1 aligns across 8 bases. V was clipped by 3 bases and J by 3 bases; unmatched bases: 7. Germline CDR1 SGHRS, CDR2 YFSETQ. The length of the CDR3 is 15 residues. CDR3 coding DNA: TGCGCCAGCAGCTCTAGGACAGGGTGGGACTATGGCTACACCTTC. It yields the protein CASSSRTGWDYGYTF.

The genes are TRBV2 and TRBJ2-7; 8 nucleotides align to TRBD2. The ends lost 3 bases at V and 9 bases at J; junction bases unmatched: 10. This CDR3 has 14 amino acids. Germline V gene data show CDR1 as SNHLY and CDR2 as FYNNEI. For the CDR3, the DNA is TGTGCCAGCAGTGACCCCTATAGCGGGGAAGGGCAGTACTTC. Translation: CASSDPYSGEGQYF. Full variable domain (remainder filled in from reference TRBV2 and TRBJ2-7): EPEVTQTPSHQVTQMGQEVILRCVPISNHLYFYWYRQILGQKVEFLVSFYNNEISEKSEIFDDQFSVERPDGSNFTLKIRSTKLEDSAMYFCASSDPYSGEGQYFGPGTRLTVT.

V and J are TRBV6-5 and TRBJ1-2; D is unclear. The germline V and J ends were trimmed by 2 bases and 4 bases, with 8 bases remaining between them. The germline V gene encodes CDR1 MNHEY and CDR2 SVGAGI. The CDR3 is 13 amino acids. CDR3 in DNA: TGTGCCAGCAGTTACGGTCAGGCCTATGGCTACACCTTC. Its translation is CASSYGQAYGYTF.

This rearrangement joins TRBV6-1 to TRBJ1-1; D may be TRBD1 (6 bases). The V and J ends lost 4 bases and 6 bases respectively, with 21 bases between them. From germline, CDR1 is MNHNS and CDR2 SASEGT. The CDR3 runs to 16 residues. The DNA of the CDR3 is TGTGCCAGCAGTGGACCTTCGACAGGATGGTCCGCTGAAGCTTTCTTT. This encodes CASSGPSTGWSAEAFF.

J is TRBJ2-1 and V is TRBV20-1; no definite D call. Per germline, CDR1 DFQATT and CDR2 SNEGSKA (reference sequence). V lost 2 bases to trimming and J lost 8 bases, with 7 bases between them. The CDR3 has 11 amino acids. CDR3 nucleotides: TGCAGTGCTAGACGGGTTGATGAGCAGTTCTTC. Translating it yields CSARRVDEQFF.

J is TRBJ1-3 and V is TRBV9; the match to TRBD1 covers 7 bases. The CDR3 is 17 amino acids. Germline trimming cut 2 bases from V and 0 bases from J; bases unmatched to any gene: 8. Per germline, CDR1 SGDLS and CDR2 YYNGEE. CDR3 bases: TGTGCCAGCAGCGTTACAGGGGCAACACTCTCTGGAAACACCATATATTTT. Its translation: CASSVTGATLSGNTIYF.

V gene TRBV7-8 combines with J gene TRBJ1-3; 11 nucleotides match TRBD1. Germline CDR1 reads SGHVS; CDR2 reads FQNEAQ. V lost 3 bases to trimming and J lost 3 bases; unmatched junction nucleotides: 4. The CDR3 is made up of 16 amino acids. In DNA form, the CDR3 reads TGTGCCAGCAGCTTCAGGGACAGGGGGTTTGGAAACACCATATATTTT. It is translated as CASSFRDRGFGNTIYF.

V gene TRBV9 combines with J gene TRBJ1-2; TRBD1 agrees at 7 bases. Looked up from germline, CDR1 is SGDLS and CDR2 is YYNGEE. V was clipped by 1 base and J by 6 bases; unmatched bases: 6. This CDR3 has 14 amino acids. CDR3 protein: CASSVQGVGHGYTF. The CDR3 nucleotides are TGTGCCAGCAGCGTACAGGGGGTCGGCCATGGCTACACCTTC.

The J gene is TRBJ1-5, the V gene TRBV7-9, with 9 positions matching TRBD1. The V and J ends lost 4 bases and 7 bases, in that order; junction bases with no gene match: 11. CDR3 size: 16 residues. Looked up from germline, CDR1 is SEHNR and CDR2 is FQNEAQ (reference sequence). The CDR3 DNA reads as TGTGCCAGCAGCTCGGACAGGGGACTTGTCCGGCAGCCCCAGCATTTT. Translation: CASSSDRGLVRQPQHF.

The chain has TRBV6-5 and TRBJ2-7, with D possibly TRBD2 on 6 matching bases. In germline, CDR1 is MNHEY, CDR2 SVGAGI. V was shortened by 7 bases and J by 0 bases, with 10 bases between the two germline ends. The CDR3 is 13 amino acids. CDR3 sequence reads: CASMTGGSYEQYF. The CDR3 coding sequence is TGTGCCAGCATGACCGGGGGCTCCTACGAGCAGTACTTC.

This chain uses TRBV2 with TRBJ2-7; the match to TRBD1 covers 7 bases. Germline-derived CDR1 and CDR2 are SNHLY and FYNNEI. V lost 7 bases to trimming and J lost 3 bases; unmatched junction nucleotides: 15. CDR3 length equals 16 residues. CDR3 in amino acids: CASTYQRQGYNYEQYF. The DNA of the CDR3 is TGTGCCAGCACTTACCAAAGACAGGGATACAACTACGAGCAGTACTTC. Supplemented by reference TRBV2 and TRBJ2-7, the full variable domain reads EPEVTQTPSHQVTQMGQEVILRCVPISNHLYFYWYRQILGQKVEFLVSFYNNEISEKSEIFDDQFSVERPDGSNFTLKIRSTKLEDSAMYFCASTYQRQGYNYEQYFGPGTRLTVT.

The rearrangement joins TRBV5-6 to TRBJ2-7; D possibly corresponds to TRBD2 (5 bases). V was clipped by 1 base and J by 2 bases, with 10 bases between them. This CDR3 has 14 residues. Germline lookup yields CDR1 SGHDT and CDR2 YYEEEE. DNA for the CDR3: TGTGCCAGCAGCTTGCGGGGTTACGCCTACGAGCAGTACTTC. This encodes CASSLRGYAYEQYF.

The chain couples TRBV7-2 to TRBJ2-5, with 8 bases fitting TRBD2. The V and J ends lost 5 bases and 2 bases, in that order; junction bases with no gene match: 1. Germline lookup yields CDR1 SGHTA and CDR2 FQGNSA. The CDR3 sequence is 13 residues long. The CDR3 coding sequence is TGTGCCAGCAGCGGCGGGGGGCAAGAGACCCAGTACTTC. Amino acid sequence: CASSGGGQETQYF.

The CDR3 DNA sequence: TGTGCCATCAGTGAGCACGGACAGGCCGAGCAGTACTTC. Amino acid sequence: CAISEHGQAEQYF. The rearrangement joins TRBV10-3 to TRBJ2-7; 7 positions agree with TRBD1. The CDR3 has 13 residues. Germline V gives CDR1 ENHRY, CDR2 SYGVKD. V trimming: 2 bases; J trimming: 6 bases; junction bases outside the gene matches: 4.

The chain combines TRBV18 with TRBJ1-4, with D tentatively TRBD1 (5 bases). The CDR3 spans 15 residues. Germline lookup yields CDR1 KGHSH and CDR2 LQKENI. The ends were cut back, 0 bases at V and 6 bases at J, with 11 bases in the middle. The CDR3 protein is CASSPPGGAYEKLFF. The CDR3 region has the DNA TGTGCCAGCTCACCACCGGGGGGAGCTTATGAAAAACTGTTTTTT.

The rearrangement links TRBV9 to TRBJ2-7, with 7 bases fitting TRBD1. This CDR3 contains 15 residues. Germline values: CDR1 SGDLS, CDR2 YYNGEE. The J segment lost 2 bases and the V segment lost 0 bases, leaving 5 bases of the junction unmatched. The CDR3 nucleotides read TGTGCCAGCAGCGTAGGGACAGGTTGGACCTACGAGCAGTACTTC. Protein product: CASSVGTGWTYEQYF. The entire variable domain, with the rest obtained from reference TRBV9 and TRBJ2-7, is as follows: DSGVTQTPKHLITATGQRVTLRCSPRSGDLSVYWYQQSLDQGLQFLIQYYNGEERAKGNILERFSAQQFPDLHSELNLSSLELGDSALYFCASSVGTGWTYEQYFGPGTRLTVT.

J is TRBJ1-5 and V is TRBV11-2; no clear D. Trimming shortened V by 8 bases and J by 2 bases, and 13 bases separated the two germline ends. Germline CDR1 is SGHAT and CDR2 is FQNNGV. This CDR3 has 14 amino acids. In nucleotides, the CDR3 is TGTGCCAGCTCCCGATCCGGGGGCAATCAGCCCCAGCATTTT. Amino acid sequence: CASSRSGGNQPQHF.

V and J are TRBV3-1 (or the pseudogene TRBV3-2) and TRBJ2-7, with 7 bases fitting TRBD1. V shed 3 bases and J 1 base; nucleotides not matched to a gene: 3. CDR3 length equals 14 residues. Germline CDR1 reads LGHDT; CDR2 reads YNNKEL (reference sequence). CDR3 loop: CASSQGTESYEQYF. The CDR3 nucleotides read TGTGCCAGCAGCCAGGGGACAGAGTCCTACGAGCAGTACTTC.

This clone was seen a single time. The genes are TRBV5-1 and TRBJ2-7; 8 nucleotides line up with TRBD1. V lost 6 bases, J lost 2 bases, and 7 bases stayed unmatched. CDR3 size: 14 residues. Looked up from germline, CDR1 is SGHRS and CDR2 is YFSETQ. CDR3 DNA: TGCGCCAGCACCCTCGACAGGGGACCCTACGAGCAGTACTTC. This sequence encodes CASTLDRGPYEQYF.